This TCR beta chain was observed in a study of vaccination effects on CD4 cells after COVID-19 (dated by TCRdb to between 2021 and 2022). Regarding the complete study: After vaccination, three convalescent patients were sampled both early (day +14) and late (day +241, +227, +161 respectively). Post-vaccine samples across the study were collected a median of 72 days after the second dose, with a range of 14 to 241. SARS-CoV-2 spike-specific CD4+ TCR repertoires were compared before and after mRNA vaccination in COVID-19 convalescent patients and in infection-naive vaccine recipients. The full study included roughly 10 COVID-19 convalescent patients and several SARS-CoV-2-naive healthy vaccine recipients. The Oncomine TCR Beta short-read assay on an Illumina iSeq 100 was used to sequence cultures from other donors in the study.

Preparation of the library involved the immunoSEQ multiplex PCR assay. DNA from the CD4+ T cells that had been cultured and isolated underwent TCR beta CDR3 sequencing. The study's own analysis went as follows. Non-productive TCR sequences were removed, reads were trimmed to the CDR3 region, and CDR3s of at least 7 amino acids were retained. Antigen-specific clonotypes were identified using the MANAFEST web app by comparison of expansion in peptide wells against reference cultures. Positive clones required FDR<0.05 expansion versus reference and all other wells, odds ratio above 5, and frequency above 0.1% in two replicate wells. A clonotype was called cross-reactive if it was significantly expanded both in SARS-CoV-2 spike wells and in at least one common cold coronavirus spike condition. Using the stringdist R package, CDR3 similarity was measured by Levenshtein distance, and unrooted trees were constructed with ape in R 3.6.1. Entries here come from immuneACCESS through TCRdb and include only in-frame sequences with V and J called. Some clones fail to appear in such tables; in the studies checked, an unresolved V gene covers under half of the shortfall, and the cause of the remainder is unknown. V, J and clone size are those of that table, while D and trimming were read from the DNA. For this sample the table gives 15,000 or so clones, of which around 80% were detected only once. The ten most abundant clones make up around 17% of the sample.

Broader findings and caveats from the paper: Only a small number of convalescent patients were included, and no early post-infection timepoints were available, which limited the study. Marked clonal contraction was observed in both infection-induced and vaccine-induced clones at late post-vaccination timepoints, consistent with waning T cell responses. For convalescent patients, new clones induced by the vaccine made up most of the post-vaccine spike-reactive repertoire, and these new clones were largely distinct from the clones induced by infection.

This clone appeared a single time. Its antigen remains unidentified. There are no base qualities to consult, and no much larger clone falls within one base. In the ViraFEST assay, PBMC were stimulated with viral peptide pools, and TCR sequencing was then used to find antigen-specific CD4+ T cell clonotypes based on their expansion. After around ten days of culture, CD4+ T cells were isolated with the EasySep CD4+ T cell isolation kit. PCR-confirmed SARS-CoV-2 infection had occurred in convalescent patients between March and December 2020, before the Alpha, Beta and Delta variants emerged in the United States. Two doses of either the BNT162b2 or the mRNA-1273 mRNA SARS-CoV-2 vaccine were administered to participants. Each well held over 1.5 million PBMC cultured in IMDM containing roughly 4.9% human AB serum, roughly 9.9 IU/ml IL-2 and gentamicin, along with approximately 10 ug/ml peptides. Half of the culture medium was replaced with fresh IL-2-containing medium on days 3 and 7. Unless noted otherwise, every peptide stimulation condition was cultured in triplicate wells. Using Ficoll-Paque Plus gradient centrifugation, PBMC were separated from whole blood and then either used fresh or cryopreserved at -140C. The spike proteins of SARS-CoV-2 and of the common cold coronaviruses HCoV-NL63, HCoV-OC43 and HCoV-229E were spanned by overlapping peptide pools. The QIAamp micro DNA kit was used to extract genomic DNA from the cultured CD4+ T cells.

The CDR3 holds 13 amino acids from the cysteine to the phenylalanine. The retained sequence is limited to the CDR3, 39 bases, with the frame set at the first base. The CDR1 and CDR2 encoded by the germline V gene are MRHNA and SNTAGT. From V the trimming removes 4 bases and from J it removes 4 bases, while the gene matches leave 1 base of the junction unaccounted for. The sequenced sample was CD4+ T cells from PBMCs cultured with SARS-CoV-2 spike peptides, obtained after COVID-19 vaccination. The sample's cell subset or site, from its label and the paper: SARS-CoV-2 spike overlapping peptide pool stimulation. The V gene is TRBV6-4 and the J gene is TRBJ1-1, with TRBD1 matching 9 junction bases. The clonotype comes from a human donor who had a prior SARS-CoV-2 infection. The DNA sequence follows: TGTGCCAGCAGTGTGGACAGGGGCACTGAAGCTTTCTTT. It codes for CASSVDRGTEAFF.